The source of this T cell receptor beta chain is a study of neurological immune-mediated disorders. Notes on the study in general: The greatest degree of TCR clonal expansion was observed in HTLV-1-associated myelopathy, with the lowest in multiple sclerosis, below that of healthy controls.

Indicated time point: longitudinal time-point 2. The unsorted libraries had their origin in 2 million PBMCs stored at -80 C. 5'RACE with 10-nucleotide random UMIs generated the cDNA. The output of every sequencing run, over 160 million TCR-beta sequences, came from 15-18 subjects. TCRdb called the 5' RACE reads again in MiXCR, with one record for every CDR3 protein. The profile shows more than 30,000 distinct CDR3 sequences, more than 10% of them singletons. Turning to this clonotype: Its antigen is still unknown.

The ends were cut back, 0 bases at V and 0 bases at J, with 8 bases in the middle. Germline CDR1 and CDR2: DFQATT and SNEGSKA (reference sequence). This CDR3 is 14 amino acids long. Material for sequencing was PBMCs. J is TRBJ1-1 and V is TRBV20-1; D gene ambiguous. This TCR was sampled from a woman between 35 and 50 years old in good health. The CDR3: CSAREGNMNTEAFF. The CDR3 DNA is TGCAGTGCTAGAGAGGGCAACATGAACACTGAAGCTTTCTTT.